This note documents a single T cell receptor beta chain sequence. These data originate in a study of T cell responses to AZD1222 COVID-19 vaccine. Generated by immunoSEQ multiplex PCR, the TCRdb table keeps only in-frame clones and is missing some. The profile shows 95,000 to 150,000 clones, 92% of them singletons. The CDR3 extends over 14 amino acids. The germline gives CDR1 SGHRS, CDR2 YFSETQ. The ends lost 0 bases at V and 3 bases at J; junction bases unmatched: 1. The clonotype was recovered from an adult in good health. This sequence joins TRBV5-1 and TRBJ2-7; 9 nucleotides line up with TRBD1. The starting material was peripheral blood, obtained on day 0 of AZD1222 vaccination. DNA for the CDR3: TGCGCCAGCAGCTTGGGGACAGGGGTCTACGAGCAGTACTTC. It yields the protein CASSLGTGVYEQYF.